Detailed here is one T cell receptor beta chain. The data originate from a study of blood T cells in healthy people across ages. PCR was performed a second time for roughly 7 to 11 cycles using a sample-barcoded 5' primer and a J-beta primer mix. MiXCR, applied by TCRdb to the 5' RACE reads, yields one record per CDR3 protein. Of roughly 1.5 million distinct CDR3 sequences listed, approximately 42% are singletons. V dropped 5 bases and J dropped 1 base, with 8 bases sitting between them. Germline V gene lookup returns CDR1 SEHNR and CDR2 FQNEAQ (reference sequence). The CDR3 loop spans 13 amino acids.

The source is a woman in her late teens or twenties in good health. What was sequenced was blood. The V gene is TRBV7-9, the J gene TRBJ1-1; D is unclear. CDR3 in DNA: TGTGCCAGCAGCGCCGGTGCGAACACTGAAGCTTTCTTT. Protein sequence: CASSAGANTEAFF. Together with reference TRBV7-9 and TRBJ1-1, the CDR3 gives the full variable domain: DTGVSQNPRHKITKRGQNVTFRCDPISEHNRLYWYRQTLGQGPEFLTYFQNEAQLEKSRLLSDRFSAERPKGSFSTLEIQRTEQGDSAMYLCASSAGANTEAFFGQGTRLTVV.